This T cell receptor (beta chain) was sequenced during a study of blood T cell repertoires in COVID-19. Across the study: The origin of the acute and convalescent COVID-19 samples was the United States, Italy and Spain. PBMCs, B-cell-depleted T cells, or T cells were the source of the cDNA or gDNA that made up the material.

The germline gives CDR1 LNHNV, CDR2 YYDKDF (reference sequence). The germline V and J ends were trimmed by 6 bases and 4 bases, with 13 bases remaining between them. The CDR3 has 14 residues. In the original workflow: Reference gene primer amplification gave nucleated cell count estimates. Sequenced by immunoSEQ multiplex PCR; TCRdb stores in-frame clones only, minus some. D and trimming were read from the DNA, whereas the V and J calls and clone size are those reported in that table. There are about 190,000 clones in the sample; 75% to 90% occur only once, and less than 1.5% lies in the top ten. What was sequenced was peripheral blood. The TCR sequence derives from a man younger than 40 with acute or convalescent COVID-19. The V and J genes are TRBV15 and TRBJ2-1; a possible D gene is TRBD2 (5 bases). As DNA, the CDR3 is TGTGCCACCAGTTTTGGAGGCGCTTACAATGAGCAGTTCTTC. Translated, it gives CATSFGGAYNEQFF.